Presented here are 5 T cell receptor beta chains from one specimen sequenced in a study of blood T cell repertoires in COVID-19. Profiled with immunoSEQ multiplex PCR; TCRdb holds only in-frame clones, not every one. The data show under 20,000 clones, around 80% seen once. The sequencing sample was made of peripheral blood. Receptors originate from a man older than 75 with acute or convalescent COVID-19.

The rearrangement uses TRBV14 and TRBJ1-3, with D maybe TRBD1 (6 bases). The germline gives CDR1 SGHDN, CDR2 FVKESK. The CDR3 extends over 13 amino acids. V lost 0 bases and J lost 7, with 7 bases in between. CDR3 in amino acids: CASSQERGNTIYF. In DNA form, the CDR3 reads TGTGCCAGCAGCCAAGAAAGGGGGAACACCATATATTTT.

The chain links TRBV7-2 to TRBJ1-1, with 7 bases that match TRBD1. After removal of 5 bases from V and 11 bases from J, the junction contained 11 bases not matched to a gene. This CDR3 contains 13 residues. Per the germline V gene, CDR1 is SGHTA and CDR2 is FQGNSA. CDR3 nucleotides: TGTGCCAGCAGCCACGGGGAGGACAGGATGGCTTTCTTT. Protein product: CASSHGEDRMAFF.

This chain uses TRBV5-4 with TRBJ2-7; 9 bases are shared with TRBD1. Germline values: CDR1 SGHNT, CDR2 YYREEE (reference sequence). J lost 6 bases, V lost 4 bases, and 11 bases had no gene match. The CDR3 consists of 15 residues. The CDR3 sequence is CASSEDRGVASEQYF. The CDR3 bases are TGTGCCAGCAGCGAGGACAGGGGAGTTGCTTCCGAGCAGTACTTC.

This clone appeared a single time. The chain has TRBV7-9 and TRBJ2-5, with TRBD1 identical over 8 bases. CDR1 and CDR2 from the germline V gene are SEHNR and FQNEAQ (reference sequence). The CDR3 is made up of 15 amino acids. Germline trimming cut 5 bases from V and 4 bases from J; bases unmatched to any gene: 9. The CDR3 reads CASSLPNRGAETQYF. The CDR3 DNA reads as TGTGCCAGCAGCCTTCCCAACAGGGGGGCAGAGACCCAGTACTTC.

V gene TRBV29-1 combines with J gene TRBJ1-3, with D uncertain. The CDR3 loop spans 12 amino acids. The V gene lost 4 bases and the J gene lost 6 bases, with 10 bases spanning the gap. Germline V gene lookup returns CDR1 SQVTM and CDR2 ANQGSEA. The CDR3 loop reads CSVASGANTIYF. Written as DNA, the CDR3 is TGCAGCGTTGCCTCGGGAGCAAACACCATATATTTT.